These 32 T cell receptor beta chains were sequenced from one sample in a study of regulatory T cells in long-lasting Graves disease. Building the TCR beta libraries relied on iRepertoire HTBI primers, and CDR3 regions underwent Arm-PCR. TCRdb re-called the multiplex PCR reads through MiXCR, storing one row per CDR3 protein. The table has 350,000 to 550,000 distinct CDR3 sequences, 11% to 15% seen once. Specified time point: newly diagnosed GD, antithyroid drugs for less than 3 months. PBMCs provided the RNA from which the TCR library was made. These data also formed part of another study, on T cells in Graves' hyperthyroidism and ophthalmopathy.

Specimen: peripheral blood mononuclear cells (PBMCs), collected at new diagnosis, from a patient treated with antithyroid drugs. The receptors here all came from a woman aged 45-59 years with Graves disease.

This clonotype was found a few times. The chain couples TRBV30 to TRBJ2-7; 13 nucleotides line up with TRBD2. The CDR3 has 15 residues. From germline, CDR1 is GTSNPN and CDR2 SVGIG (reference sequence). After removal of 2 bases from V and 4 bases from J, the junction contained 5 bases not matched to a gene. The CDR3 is CAWSNPTSGRYEQYF. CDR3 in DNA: TGTGCCTGGAGTAACCCGACTAGCGGGAGGTACGAGCAGTACTTC. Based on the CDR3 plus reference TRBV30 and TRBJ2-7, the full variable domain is SQTIHQWPATLVQPVGSPLSLECTVEGTSNPNLYWYRQAAGRGLQLLFYSVGIGQISSEVPQNLSASRPQDRQFILSSKKLLLSDSGFYLCAWSNPTSGRYEQYFGPGTRLTVT.

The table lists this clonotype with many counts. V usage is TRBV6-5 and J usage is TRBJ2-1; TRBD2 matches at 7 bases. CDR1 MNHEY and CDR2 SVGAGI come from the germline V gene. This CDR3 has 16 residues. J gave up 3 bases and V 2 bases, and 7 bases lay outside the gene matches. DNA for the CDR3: TGTGCCAGCAGTTACCCCGGGGACTACCTCTACAATGAGCAGTTCTTC. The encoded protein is CASSYPGDYLYNEQFF.

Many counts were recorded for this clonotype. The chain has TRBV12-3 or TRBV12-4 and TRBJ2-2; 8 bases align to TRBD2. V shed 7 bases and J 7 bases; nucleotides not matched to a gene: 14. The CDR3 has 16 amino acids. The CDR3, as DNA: TGTGCCAGCAAAACCCCGGGACTAGGAGTACTCGGGGAGCTGTTTTTT. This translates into CASKTPGLGVLGELFF.

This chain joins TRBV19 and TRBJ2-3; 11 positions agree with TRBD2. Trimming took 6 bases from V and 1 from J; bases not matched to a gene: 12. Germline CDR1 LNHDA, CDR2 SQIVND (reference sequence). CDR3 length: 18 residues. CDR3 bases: TGTGCCAGTAGCTTGGGACTAGCGGAACTAATACGCACAGATACGCAGTATTTT. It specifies CASSLGLAELIRTDTQYF.

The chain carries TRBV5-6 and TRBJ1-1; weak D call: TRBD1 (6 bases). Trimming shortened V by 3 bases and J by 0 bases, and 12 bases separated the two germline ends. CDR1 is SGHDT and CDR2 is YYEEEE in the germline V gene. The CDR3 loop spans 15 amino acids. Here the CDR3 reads CASSSWTAMNTEAFF. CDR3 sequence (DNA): TGTGCCAGCAGCTCCTGGACAGCGATGAACACTGAAGCTTTCTTT.

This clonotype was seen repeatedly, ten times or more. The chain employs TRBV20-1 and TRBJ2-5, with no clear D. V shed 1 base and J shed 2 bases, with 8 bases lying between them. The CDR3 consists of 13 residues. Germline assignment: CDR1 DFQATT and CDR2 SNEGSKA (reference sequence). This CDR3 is CSARARWQETQYF. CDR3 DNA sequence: TGCAGTGCTAGAGCCAGGTGGCAAGAGACCCAGTACTTC.

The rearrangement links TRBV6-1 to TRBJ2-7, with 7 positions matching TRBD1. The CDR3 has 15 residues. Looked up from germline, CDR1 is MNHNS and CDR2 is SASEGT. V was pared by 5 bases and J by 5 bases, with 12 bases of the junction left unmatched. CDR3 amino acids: CASSNTVTGTNEQYF. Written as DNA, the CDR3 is TGTGCCAGCAGTAACACCGTGACAGGGACCAACGAGCAGTACTTC.

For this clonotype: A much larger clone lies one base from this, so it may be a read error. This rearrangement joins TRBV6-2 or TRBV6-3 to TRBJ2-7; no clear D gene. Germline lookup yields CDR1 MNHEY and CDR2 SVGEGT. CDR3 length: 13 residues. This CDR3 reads CVSSEGESYEQYF. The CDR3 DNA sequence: TGTGTCAGCAGTGAAGGCGAGAGCTACGAGCAGTACTTC.

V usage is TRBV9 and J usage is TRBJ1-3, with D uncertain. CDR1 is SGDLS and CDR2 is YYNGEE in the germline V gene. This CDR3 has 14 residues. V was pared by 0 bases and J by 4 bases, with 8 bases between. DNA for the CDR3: TGTGCCAGCAGCGTAGCTGATGTAGGAAACACCATATATTTT. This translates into CASSVADVGNTIYF.

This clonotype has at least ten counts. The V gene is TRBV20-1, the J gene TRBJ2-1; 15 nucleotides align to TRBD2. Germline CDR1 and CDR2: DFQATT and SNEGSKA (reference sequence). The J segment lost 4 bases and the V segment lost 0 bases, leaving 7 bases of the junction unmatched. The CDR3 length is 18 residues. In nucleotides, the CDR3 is TGCAGTGCTAGAGAGGACGGGACTAGCGGGAGGTTATACAATGAGCAGTTCTTC. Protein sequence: CSAREDGTSGRLYNEQFF.

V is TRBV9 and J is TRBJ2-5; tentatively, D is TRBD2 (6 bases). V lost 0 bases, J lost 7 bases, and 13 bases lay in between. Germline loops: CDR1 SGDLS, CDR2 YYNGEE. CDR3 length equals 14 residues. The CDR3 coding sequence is TGTGCCAGCAGCGTAGGCGGGACTTCAGGGACCCAGTACTTC. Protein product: CASSVGGTSGTQYF.

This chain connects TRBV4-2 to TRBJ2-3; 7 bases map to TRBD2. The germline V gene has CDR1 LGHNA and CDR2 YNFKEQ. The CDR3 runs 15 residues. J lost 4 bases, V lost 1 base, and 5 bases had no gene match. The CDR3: CASSQGEGRADTQYF. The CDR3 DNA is TGTGCCAGCAGCCAAGGGGAGGGCCGGGCAGATACGCAGTATTTT.

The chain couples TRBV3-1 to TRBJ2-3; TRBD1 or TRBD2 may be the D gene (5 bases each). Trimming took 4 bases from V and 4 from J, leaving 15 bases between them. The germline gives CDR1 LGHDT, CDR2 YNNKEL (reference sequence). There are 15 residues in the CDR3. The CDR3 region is CASSPSWGTSDTQYF. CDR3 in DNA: TGTGCCAGCAGCCCCAGCTGGGGGACGTCAGATACGCAGTATTTT.

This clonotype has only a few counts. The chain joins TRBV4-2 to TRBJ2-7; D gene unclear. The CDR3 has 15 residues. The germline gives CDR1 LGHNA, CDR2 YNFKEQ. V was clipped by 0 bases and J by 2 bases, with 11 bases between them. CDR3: CASSQEAHSAYEQYF. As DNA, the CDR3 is TGTGCCAGCAGCCAAGAGGCGCACAGTGCCTACGAGCAGTACTTC.

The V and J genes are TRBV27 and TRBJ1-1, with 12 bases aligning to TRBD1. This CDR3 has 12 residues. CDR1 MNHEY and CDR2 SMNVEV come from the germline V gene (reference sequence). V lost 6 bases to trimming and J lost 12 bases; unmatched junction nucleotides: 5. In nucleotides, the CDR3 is TGTGCCAGCAGGAGGGACAGGGGGCTAACTTTCTTT. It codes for CASRRDRGLTFF.

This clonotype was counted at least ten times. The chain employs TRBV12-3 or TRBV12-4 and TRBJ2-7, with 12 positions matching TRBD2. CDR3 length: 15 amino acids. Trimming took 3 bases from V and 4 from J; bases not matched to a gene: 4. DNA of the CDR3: TGTGCCAGCAGTTTGGCTAGCGGGAGGGAATACGAGCAGTACTTC. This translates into CASSLASGREYEQYF.

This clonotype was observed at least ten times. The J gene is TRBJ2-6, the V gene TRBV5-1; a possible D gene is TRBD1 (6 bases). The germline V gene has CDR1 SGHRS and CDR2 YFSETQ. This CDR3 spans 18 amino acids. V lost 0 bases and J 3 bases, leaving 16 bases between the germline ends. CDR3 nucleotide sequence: TGCGCCAGCAGCTTGGTGTACAGGGCGATAGTTGGGGCCAACGTCCTGACTTTC. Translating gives CASSLVYRAIVGANVLTF.

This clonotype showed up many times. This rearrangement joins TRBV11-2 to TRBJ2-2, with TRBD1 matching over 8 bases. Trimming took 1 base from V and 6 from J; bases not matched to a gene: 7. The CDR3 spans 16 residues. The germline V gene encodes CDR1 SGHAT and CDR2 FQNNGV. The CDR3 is CASSLVGTGGSGELFF. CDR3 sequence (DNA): TGTGCCAGCAGCTTAGTGGGGACAGGAGGGTCCGGGGAGCTGTTTTTT.

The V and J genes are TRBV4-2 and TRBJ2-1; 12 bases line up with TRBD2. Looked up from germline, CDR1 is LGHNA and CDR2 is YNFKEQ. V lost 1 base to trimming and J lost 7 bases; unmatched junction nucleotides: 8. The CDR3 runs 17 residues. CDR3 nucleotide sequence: TGTGCCAGCAGCCAAGGCAGGCTAGCGGGAGGGGTAAATGAGCAGTTCTTC. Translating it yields CASSQGRLAGGVNEQFF.

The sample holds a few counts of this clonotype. CDR3 region: CASSPRQSNEQFF. Written as DNA, the CDR3 is TGTGCCAGCAGCCCCCGGCAGTCCAATGAGCAGTTCTTC. The chain employs TRBV11-2 and TRBJ2-1; D is unresolved. The V and J ends lost 5 bases and 6 bases respectively, with 11 bases between them. The CDR3 spans 13 residues. CDR1 and CDR2 (germline): SGHAT, FQNNGV.

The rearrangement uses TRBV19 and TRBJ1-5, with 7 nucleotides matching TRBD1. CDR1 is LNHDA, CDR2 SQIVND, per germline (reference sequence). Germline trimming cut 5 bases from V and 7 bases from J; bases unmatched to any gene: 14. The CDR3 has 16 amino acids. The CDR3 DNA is TGTGCCAGTAGTCCCCAACACAGGGGATCGGAGCAGCCCCAGCATTTT. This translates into CASSPQHRGSEQPQHF.

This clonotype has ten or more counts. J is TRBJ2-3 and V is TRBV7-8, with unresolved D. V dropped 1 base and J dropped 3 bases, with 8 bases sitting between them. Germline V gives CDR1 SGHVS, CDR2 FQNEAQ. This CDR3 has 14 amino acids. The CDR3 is CASSLVIVTDTQYF. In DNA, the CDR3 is TGTGCCAGCAGCTTAGTGATAGTGACAGATACGCAGTATTTT.

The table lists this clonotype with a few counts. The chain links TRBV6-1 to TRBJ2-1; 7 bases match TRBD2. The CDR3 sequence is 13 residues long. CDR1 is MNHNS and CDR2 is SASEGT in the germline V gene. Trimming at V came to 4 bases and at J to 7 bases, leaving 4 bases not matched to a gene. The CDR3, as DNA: TGTGCCAGCAGTGGGGATAGCGGGAATGAGCAGTTCTTC. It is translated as CASSGDSGNEQFF.

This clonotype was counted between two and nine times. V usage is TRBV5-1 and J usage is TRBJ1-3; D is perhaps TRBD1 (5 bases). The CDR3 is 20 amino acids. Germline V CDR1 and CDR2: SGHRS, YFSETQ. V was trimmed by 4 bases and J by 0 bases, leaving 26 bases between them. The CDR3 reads CASSRFSGTNEIFSGNTIYF. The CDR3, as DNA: TGCGCCAGCAGCCGATTCTCCGGGACGAACGAAATTTTCTCTGGAAACACCATATATTTT.

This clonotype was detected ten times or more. The DNA for the CDR3 is TGCAGTGCTAAGAGACAGGGGTACACTGAAGCTTTCTTT. Its protein is CSAKRQGYTEAFF. The V call is TRBV20-1, the J call TRBJ1-1; 8 bases are a match to TRBD1. V was clipped by 4 bases and J by 3 bases; unmatched bases: 4. The V gene's germline CDR1 is DFQATT and CDR2 SNEGSKA (reference sequence). This CDR3 region has 13 residues.

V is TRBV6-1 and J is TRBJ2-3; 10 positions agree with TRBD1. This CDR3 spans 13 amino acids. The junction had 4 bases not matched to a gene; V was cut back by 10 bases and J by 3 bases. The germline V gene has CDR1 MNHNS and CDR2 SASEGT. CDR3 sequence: CAIGQGGTDTQYF. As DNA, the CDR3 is TGTGCCATCGGACAGGGGGGGACAGATACGCAGTATTTT.

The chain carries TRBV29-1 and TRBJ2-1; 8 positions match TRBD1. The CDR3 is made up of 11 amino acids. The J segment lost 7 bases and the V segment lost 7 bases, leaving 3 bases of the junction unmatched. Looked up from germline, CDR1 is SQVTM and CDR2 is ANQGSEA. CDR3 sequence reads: CSGRQGNEQFF. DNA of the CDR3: TGCAGCGGCAGACAGGGGAATGAGCAGTTCTTC.

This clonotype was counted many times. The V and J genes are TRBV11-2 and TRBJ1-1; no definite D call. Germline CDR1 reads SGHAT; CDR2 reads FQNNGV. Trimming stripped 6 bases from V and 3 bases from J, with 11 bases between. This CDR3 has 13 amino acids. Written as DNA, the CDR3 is TGTGCCAGCAGGCAAGGATTGGACACTGAAGCTTTCTTT. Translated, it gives CASRQGLDTEAFF.

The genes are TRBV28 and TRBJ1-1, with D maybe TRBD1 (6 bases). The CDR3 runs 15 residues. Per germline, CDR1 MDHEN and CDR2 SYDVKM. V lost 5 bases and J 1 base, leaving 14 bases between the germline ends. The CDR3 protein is CASSPPQGRNTEAFF. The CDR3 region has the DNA TGTGCCAGCAGTCCCCCACAGGGTCGGAACACTGAAGCTTTCTTT.

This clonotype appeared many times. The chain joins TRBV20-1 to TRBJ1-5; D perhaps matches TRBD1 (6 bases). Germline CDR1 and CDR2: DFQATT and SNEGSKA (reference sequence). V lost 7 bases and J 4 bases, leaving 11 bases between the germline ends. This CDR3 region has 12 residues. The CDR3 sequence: CSGTAMNQPQHF. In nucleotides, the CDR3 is TGCAGTGGGACAGCCATGAATCAGCCCCAGCATTTT.

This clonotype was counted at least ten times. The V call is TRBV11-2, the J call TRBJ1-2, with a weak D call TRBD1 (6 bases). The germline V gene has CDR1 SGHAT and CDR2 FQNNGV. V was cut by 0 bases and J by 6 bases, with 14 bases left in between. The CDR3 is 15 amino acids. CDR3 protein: CASSLDLGARHGYTF. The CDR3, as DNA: TGTGCCAGCAGCTTAGATCTGGGGGCTCGGCATGGCTACACCTTC.

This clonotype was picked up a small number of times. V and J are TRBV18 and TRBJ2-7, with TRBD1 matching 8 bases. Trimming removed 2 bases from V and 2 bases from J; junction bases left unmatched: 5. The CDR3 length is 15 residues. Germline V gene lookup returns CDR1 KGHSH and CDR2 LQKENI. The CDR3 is CASSPGQGYPYEQYF. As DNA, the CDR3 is TGTGCCAGCTCACCAGGACAGGGTTATCCCTACGAGCAGTACTTC.